Listed here is a single TCR beta chain. Antigen specificity is unknown. The data originate from a study of siplizumab effects on memory and regulatory T cells. The table came from immunoSEQ multiplex PCR; TCRdb's copy has only in-frame clones and leaves some out. The data hold 70,000 to 95,000 clones, with 75% to 90% observed a single time. Points from the study as a whole: Tregs proliferating in siplizumab cultures lacked confirmation of their suppressive function. Naive T cell populations appeared to exhibit greater diversity than memory cells and appeared to be major alloresponse contributors.

V lost 5 bases to trimming and J lost 2 bases, with 10 bases between them. This CDR3 comprises 13 residues. Germline-derived CDR1 and CDR2 are GTSNPN and SVGIG (reference sequence). This clonotype was sampled from a human donor in good health. The J gene is TRBJ1-3, the V gene TRBV30; D is undetermined. The sample was CD4+ T cells sorted from blood. This CDR3 reads CAWAGLAGNTIYF. The CDR3 DNA follows: TGTGCCTGGGCTGGGTTAGCTGGAAACACCATATATTTT.